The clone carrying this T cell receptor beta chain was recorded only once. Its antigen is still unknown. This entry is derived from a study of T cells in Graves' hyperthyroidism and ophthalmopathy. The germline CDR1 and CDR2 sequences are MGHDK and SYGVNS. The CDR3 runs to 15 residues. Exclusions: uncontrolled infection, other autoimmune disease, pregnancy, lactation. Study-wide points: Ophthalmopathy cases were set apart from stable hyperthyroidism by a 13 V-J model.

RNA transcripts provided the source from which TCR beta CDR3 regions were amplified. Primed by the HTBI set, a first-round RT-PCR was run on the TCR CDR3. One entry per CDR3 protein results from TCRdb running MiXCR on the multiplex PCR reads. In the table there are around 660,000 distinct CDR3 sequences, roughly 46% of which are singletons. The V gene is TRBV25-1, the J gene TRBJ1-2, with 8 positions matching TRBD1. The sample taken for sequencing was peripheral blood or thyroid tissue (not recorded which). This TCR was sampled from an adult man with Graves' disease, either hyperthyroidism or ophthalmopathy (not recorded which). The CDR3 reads CARDSPGQDFYGYTF. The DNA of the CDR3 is TGTGCTAGAGATTCCCCGGGACAGGATTTCTATGGCTACACCTTC.